This TCR beta chain was captured in a study of cytomegalovirus exposure and HLA in healthy donors. The V gene lost 6 bases and the J gene lost 12 bases, with 17 bases spanning the gap. The CDR3 has 13 amino acids. CDR1 SNHLY and CDR2 FYNNEI come from the germline V gene. PCR used 60 Vbeta primers and 13 Jbeta primers. Method: immunoSEQ multiplex PCR; TCRdb's copy keeps in-frame clones and lacks some. This sample has 150,000 to 200,000 clones, with around 85% found just once. In this sample, this clone turned up once. Sequenced material: PBMCs. V is TRBV2 and J is TRBJ1-4, with D possibly matching TRBD1 (5 bases). This TCR was recovered from a man between 18 and 35 years old in good health and CMV-seropositive. CDR3 residues: CASRGLRFLELFF. The CDR3 nucleotides read TGTGCCAGCAGGGGACTCCGCTTTCTTGAACTGTTTTTT.